These T cell receptor beta chains were read from a single sample in a study of T cell repertoires in cytomegalovirus infection. No antigens are known for them. TCRdb re-derived calls from the reads in MiXCR, one entry per CDR3 protein. Of a few hundred thousand distinct CDR3 sequences listed, under 45% are singletons. This material consisted of cultured PBMCs, taken from culture after CMV antigen stimulation. These receptors were collected from a human donor in good health (CMV status not recorded). Some clones in this sample may be carry-over from other donors' samples. The CDR3 runs from the conserved cysteine through the conserved F or W. Fields, in order: D gene, CDR3 length, V gene, clone size, J gene, CDR3 protein, CDR3 DNA. A D gene is named only where the DNA matches it firmly. Expanded clones get a size class; other rows say once, few or many, or leave the size out.

d_call: .
cdr3_length: 15
v_call: TRBV7-9
clone_size: .
j_call: TRBJ1-1
cdr3_aa: CASSPQAGTTGEAFF
cdr3_nt: TGTGCCAGCAGCCCCCAAGCTGGGACTACTGGTGAAGCTTTCTTT

d_call: TRBD1
cdr3_length: 17
v_call: TRBV13
clone_size: .
j_call: TRBJ2-6
cdr3_aa: CASSSGQGYSGANVLTF
cdr3_nt: TGTGCCAGCAGCTCGGGACAGGGTTACTCCGGGGCCAACGTCCTGACTTTC

d_call: TRBD1
cdr3_length: 15
v_call: TRBV7-9
clone_size: .
j_call: TRBJ2-2
cdr3_aa: CASSSRQGYTGELFF
cdr3_nt: TGTGCCAGCAGCTCCCGACAGGGCTACACCGGGGAGCTGTTTTTT

d_call: .
cdr3_length: 16
v_call: TRBV7-2
clone_size: many
j_call: TRBJ1-2
cdr3_aa: CASSLGGWQEGYGYTF
cdr3_nt: TGTGCCAGCAGCTTAGGGGGCTGGCAGGAGGGCTATGGCTACACCTTC

d_call: TRBD1
cdr3_length: 14
v_call: TRBV7-2
clone_size: .
j_call: TRBJ1-2
cdr3_aa: CASSLVRDSDGYTF
cdr3_nt: TGTGCCAGCAGCTTAGTCCGGGACAGTGATGGCTACACCTTC

d_call: TRBD1
cdr3_length: 17
v_call: TRBV7-6
clone_size: few
j_call: TRBJ2-5
cdr3_aa: CASSPSGGKEVAETQYF
cdr3_nt: TGTGCCAGCAGCCCCTCAGGGGGCAAGGAAGTAGCGGAGACCCAGTACTTC

d_call: .
cdr3_length: 15
v_call: TRBV2
clone_size: few
j_call: TRBJ2-1
cdr3_aa: CASSAGPPASNEQFF
cdr3_nt: TGTGCCAGCAGTGCTGGGCCCCCGGCATCCAATGAGCAGTTCTTC

d_call: .
cdr3_length: 11
v_call: TRBV6-2/TRBV6-3
clone_size: .
j_call: TRBJ2-7
cdr3_aa: CASRQIYEQYF
cdr3_nt: TGTGCCAGCAGACAGATCTACGAGCAGTACTTC

d_call: .
cdr3_length: 13
v_call: TRBV19
clone_size: few
j_call: TRBJ2-1
cdr3_aa: CASSIERGGEQFF
cdr3_nt: TGTGCCAGTAGTATAGAACGGGGCGGAGAGCAGTTCTTC

d_call: TRBD1
cdr3_length: 13
v_call: TRBV6-6
clone_size: .
j_call: TRBJ2-7
cdr3_aa: CASGDSPSTKQYF
cdr3_nt: TGTGCCAGCGGGGACAGCCCTTCTACGAAACAGTACTTC

d_call: TRBD2
cdr3_length: 14
v_call: TRBV7-2
clone_size: many
j_call: TRBJ2-5
cdr3_aa: CASSHGGVQETQYF
cdr3_nt: TGTGCCAGCAGCCACGGGGGGGTCCAAGAGACCCAGTACTTC

d_call: .
cdr3_length: 15
v_call: TRBV6-2/TRBV6-3
clone_size: .
j_call: TRBJ2-4
cdr3_aa: CASSVPGRSKNIQYF
cdr3_nt: TGTGCCAGCTCCGTACCGGGGAGGTCCAAAAACATTCAGTACTTC

d_call: .
cdr3_length: 15
v_call: TRBV6-2/TRBV6-3
clone_size: .
j_call: TRBJ2-1
cdr3_aa: CASSPQRLQYNEQFF
cdr3_nt: TGTGCCAGCAGCCCCCAGCGACTCCAATACAATGAGCAGTTCTTC

d_call: .
cdr3_length: 13
v_call: TRBV7-9
clone_size: .
j_call: TRBJ2-3
cdr3_aa: CASSRIIGDTQYF
cdr3_nt: TGTGCCAGCAGCCGGATTATCGGAGATACGCAGTATTTT

d_call: TRBD2
cdr3_length: 16
v_call: TRBV7-8
clone_size: .
j_call: TRBJ2-3
cdr3_aa: CASSLQSSGRTDTQYF
cdr3_nt: TGTGCCAGCAGCTTACAGTCTAGCGGGAGAACAGATACGCAGTATTTT

d_call: .
cdr3_length: 12
v_call: TRBV7-2
clone_size: few
j_call: TRBJ2-7
cdr3_aa: CASTIAGDEQYF
cdr3_nt: TGTGCCAGCACCATAGCAGGAGACGAGCAGTACTTC